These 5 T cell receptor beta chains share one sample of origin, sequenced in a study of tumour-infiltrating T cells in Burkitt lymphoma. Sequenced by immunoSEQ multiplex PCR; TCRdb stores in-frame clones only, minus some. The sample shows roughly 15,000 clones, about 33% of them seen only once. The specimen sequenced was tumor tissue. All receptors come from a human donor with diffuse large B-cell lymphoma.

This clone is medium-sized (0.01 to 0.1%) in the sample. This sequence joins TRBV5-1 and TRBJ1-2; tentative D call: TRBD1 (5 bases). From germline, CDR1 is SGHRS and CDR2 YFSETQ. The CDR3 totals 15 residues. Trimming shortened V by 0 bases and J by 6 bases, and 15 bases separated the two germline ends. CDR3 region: CASSLAGGRADGYTF. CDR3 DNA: TGCGCCAGCAGCTTGGCCGGTGGCAGGGCCGATGGCTACACCTTC.

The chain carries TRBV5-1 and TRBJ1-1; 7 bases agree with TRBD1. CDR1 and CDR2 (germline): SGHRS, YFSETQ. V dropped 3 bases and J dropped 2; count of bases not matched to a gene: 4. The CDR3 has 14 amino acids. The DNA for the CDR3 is TGCGCCAGCAGCTCCGGACAGGTAAACACTGAAGCTTTCTTT. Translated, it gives CASSSGQVNTEAFF.

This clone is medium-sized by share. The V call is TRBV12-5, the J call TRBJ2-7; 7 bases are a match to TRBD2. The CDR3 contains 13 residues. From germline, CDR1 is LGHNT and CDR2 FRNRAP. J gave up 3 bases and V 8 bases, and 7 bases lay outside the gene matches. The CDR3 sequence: CASSPGTIYEQYF. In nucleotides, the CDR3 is TGTGCTAGTTCCCCCGGGACTATCTACGAGCAGTACTTC.

The CDR3 region is CASSSGGEAFF. In DNA, the CDR3 is TGTGCCAGCTCTTCGGGGGGTGAAGCTTTCTTT. This sequence joins TRBV18 and TRBJ1-1, with a tentative D call TRBD1 (5 bases). CDR1 KGHSH and CDR2 LQKENI come from the germline V gene. The CDR3 is 11 residues long. The germline V and J ends were trimmed by 6 bases and 7 bases, with 9 bases remaining between them.

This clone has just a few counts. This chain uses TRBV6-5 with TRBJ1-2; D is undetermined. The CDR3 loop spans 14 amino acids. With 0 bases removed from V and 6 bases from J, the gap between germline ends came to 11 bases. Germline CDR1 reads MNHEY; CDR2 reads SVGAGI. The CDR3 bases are TGTGCCAGCAGTTACTCAGACGGGGTTGATGGCTACACCTTC. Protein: CASSYSDGVDGYTF.